This entry describes one TCR beta chain. The antigen is unknown. Primers included in the PCR were 60 Vbeta and 13 Jbeta primers. Method: immunoSEQ multiplex PCR; TCRdb's copy keeps in-frame clones and lacks some. The repertoire shows about 70,000 clones; the top ten hold 2% to 2.5%. V was shortened by 3 bases and J by 1 base, with 12 bases between the two germline ends. The CDR3 covers 15 residues. Germline CDR1 is SGDLS and CDR2 is YYNGEE. Donors sampled were nominally healthy, though unrecorded immune exposures were likely. This record comes from a study of cytomegalovirus exposure and HLA in healthy donors. Study outcomes and limitations: In a later analysis, several top co-occurrence clusters appeared linked to parvovirus B19, influenza, CMV and Epstein-Barr virus.

The chain has TRBV9 and TRBJ2-3; D is undetermined. The sequence came from a female donor in good health and CMV-seropositive. Source material: PBMCs. The CDR3 sequence: CASSAGLLRTDTQYF. CDR3 in DNA: TGTGCCAGCAGCGCCGGGTTGCTCCGCACAGATACGCAGTATTTT.